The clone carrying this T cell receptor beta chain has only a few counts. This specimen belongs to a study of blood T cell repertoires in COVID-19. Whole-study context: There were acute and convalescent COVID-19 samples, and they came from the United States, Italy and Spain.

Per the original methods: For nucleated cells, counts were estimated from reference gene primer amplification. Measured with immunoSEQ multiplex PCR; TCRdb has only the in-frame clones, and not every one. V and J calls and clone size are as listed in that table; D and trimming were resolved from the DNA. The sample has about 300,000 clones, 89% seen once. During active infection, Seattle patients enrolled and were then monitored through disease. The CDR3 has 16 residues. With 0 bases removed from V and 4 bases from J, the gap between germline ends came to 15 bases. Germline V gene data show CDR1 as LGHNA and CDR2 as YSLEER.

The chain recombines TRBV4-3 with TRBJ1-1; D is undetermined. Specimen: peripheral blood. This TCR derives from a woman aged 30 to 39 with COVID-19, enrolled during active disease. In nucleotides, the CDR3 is TGCGCCAGCAGCCAAGATCAAGGCACGTCGGGCACTGAAGCTTTCTTT. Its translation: CASSQDQGTSGTEAFF.